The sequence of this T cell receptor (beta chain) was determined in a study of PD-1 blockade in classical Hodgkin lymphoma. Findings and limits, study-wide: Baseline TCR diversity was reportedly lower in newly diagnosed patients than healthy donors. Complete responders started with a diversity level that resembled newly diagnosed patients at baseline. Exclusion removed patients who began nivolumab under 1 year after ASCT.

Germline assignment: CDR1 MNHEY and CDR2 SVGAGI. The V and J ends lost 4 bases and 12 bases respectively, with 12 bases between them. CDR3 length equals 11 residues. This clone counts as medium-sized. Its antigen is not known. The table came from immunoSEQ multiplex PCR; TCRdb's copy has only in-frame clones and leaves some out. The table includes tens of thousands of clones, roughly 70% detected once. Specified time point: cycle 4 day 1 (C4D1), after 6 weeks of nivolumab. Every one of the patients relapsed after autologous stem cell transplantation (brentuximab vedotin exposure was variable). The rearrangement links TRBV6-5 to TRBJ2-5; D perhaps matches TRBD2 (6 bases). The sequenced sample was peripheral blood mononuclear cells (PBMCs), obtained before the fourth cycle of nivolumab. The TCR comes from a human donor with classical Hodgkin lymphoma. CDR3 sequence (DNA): TGTGCCAGCAGTTCCGCGGGGTGGGAGTACTTC. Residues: CASSSAGWEYF.